This entry lists 5 T cell receptor beta chains sequenced from one sample in a study of Graves' ophthalmopathy and Graves' hyperthyroidism. Amplification from RNA transcripts yielded the TCR beta CDR3 regions. The authors performed first-round RT-PCR with HTBI primers and then a second-round multiplex PCR. One entry per CDR3 protein, called by TCRdb with MiXCR from the multiplex PCR reads. The sample has over a million distinct CDR3 sequences, about two fifths seen once. The sequenced sample consisted of peripheral blood or thyroid tissue (not recorded which). These receptor sequences come from an adult man with Graves' hyperthyroidism.

This clonotype was seen a single time. The chain couples TRBV24-1 to TRBJ2-1; no clear D gene. With 2 bases removed from V and 2 bases from J, the gap between germline ends came to 12 bases. Germline V gives CDR1 KGHDR, CDR2 SFDVKD. The CDR3 is 16 amino acids. CDR3 amino acids: CATSDSKGNPYNEQFF. In DNA form, the CDR3 reads TGTGCCACCAGTGATTCGAAAGGGAATCCCTACAATGAGCAGTTCTTC.

The table lists this clonotype with a few counts. The chain uses TRBV6-2 or TRBV6-3 and TRBJ2-5; TRBD2 matches 11 bases. This CDR3 contains 16 residues. From germline, CDR1 is MNHEY and CDR2 SVGEGT. Trimming cost V 11 bases and J 2 bases; bases outside gene matches: 13. The CDR3 loop is CAGASGRTGTQETQYF. For the CDR3, the DNA is TGTGCCGGGGCTAGCGGGAGGACCGGAACACAAGAGACCCAGTACTTC.

This clonotype was observed many times. The chain joins TRBV29-1 to TRBJ1-4; TRBD1 matches 7 bases. The CDR3 runs 13 residues. Germline values: CDR1 SQVTM, CDR2 ANQGSEA. With V trimmed by 7 bases and J by 2 bases, 4 bases remained unmatched. The DNA for the CDR3 is TGCAGCGGACAGGGAGGGACTAATGAAAAACTGTTTTTT. Its translation is CSGQGGTNEKLFF.

This sequence joins TRBV7-2 and TRBJ2-7, with D possibly TRBD2 on 5 matching bases. CDR3 length: 15 amino acids. Germline CDR1 SGHTA, CDR2 FQGNSA. The V end lost 4 bases, the J end lost 3 bases, and 16 bases lay between the germline ends. In DNA form, the CDR3 reads TGTGCCAGCAGCTCAGGCCAGCGACGGGGCTACGAGCAGTACTTC. Its protein product is CASSSGQRRGYEQYF.

This clonotype turned up a few times. The chain combines TRBV7-2 with TRBJ1-1; 10 bases agree with TRBD1. Trimming removed 1 base from V and 5 bases from J; junction bases left unmatched: 4. The CDR3 runs 15 residues. Looked up from germline, CDR1 is SGHTA and CDR2 is FQGNSA. CDR3 sequence (DNA): TGTGCCAGCAGCTTAGGCAGGACAGGGGGTACTGAAGCTTTCTTT. Its protein is CASSLGRTGGTEAFF.